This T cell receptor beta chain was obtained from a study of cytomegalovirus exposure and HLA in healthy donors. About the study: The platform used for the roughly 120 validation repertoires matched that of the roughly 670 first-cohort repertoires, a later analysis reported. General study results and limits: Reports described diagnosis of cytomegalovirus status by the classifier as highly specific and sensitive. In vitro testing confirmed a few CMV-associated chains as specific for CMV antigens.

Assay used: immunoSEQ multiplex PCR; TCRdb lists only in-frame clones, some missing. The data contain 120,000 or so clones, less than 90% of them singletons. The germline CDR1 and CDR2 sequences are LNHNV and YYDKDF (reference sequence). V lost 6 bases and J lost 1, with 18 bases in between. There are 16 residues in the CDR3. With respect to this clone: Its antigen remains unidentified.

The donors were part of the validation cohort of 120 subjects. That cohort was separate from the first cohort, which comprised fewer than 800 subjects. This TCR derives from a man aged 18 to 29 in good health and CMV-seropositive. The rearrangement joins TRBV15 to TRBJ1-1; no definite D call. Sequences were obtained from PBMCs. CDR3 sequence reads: CATRAQKGRGNTEAFF. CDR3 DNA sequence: TGTGCCACCAGAGCACAAAAAGGGAGAGGGAACACTGAAGCTTTCTTT.